Sequencing of this TCR beta chain was carried out in a study of control samples from healthy donors and cancer patients. The CDR3 totals 18 residues. V lost 0 bases to trimming and J lost 1 base, with 18 bases between them. Germline values: CDR1 LGHNA, CDR2 YSLEER. Method: immunoSEQ multiplex PCR; TCRdb's copy keeps in-frame clones and lacks some. The sample carries about 150,000 clones, around 94% recorded once. Input material: PBMCs. This receptor was identified in a man in his sixties with colorectal cancer. This chain links TRBV4-3 with TRBJ1-1; D is undetermined. The CDR3 protein is CASSQEGSRVGKNTEAFF. The CDR3 region has the DNA TGCGCCAGCAGCCAAGAGGGCAGCCGTGTAGGCAAGAACACTGAAGCTTTCTTT.